The 31 T cell receptor beta chains below all came from one sample that was sequenced in a study of regulatory T cells in long-lasting Graves disease. HTBI primers from iRepertoire and Arm-PCR of CDR3 regions yielded the TCR beta libraries. A single record per CDR3 protein comes from TCRdb applying MiXCR to the multiplex PCR reads. The data contain 300,000 to 350,000 distinct CDR3 sequences, about 20% of them seen just once; the ten biggest clones take up just under 30%. The time point was: persistent/refractory GD, antithyroid drugs over 5 years with positive TRAb. Researchers made the TCR library from RNA that was extracted from PBMCs. This material consisted of peripheral blood mononuclear cells (PBMCs), taken when the disease was refractory, from a patient treated with antithyroid drugs. These receptors were collected from a female donor with Graves disease.

The sample holds many counts of this clonotype. The chain links TRBV12-3 or TRBV12-4 to TRBJ2-5, with a tentative D call TRBD2 (5 bases). With 1 base removed from V and 5 bases from J, the gap between germline ends came to 8 bases. The CDR3 is 13 residues long. CDR3 nucleotide sequence: TGTGCCAGCAGTTTAGACGGGGTTGAGACCCAGTACTTC. It yields the protein CASSLDGVETQYF.

This clonotype appeared many times. V usage is TRBV2 and J usage is TRBJ1-1; 7 bases are a match to TRBD1. The CDR3 contains 16 residues. The J segment lost 0 bases and the V segment lost 7 bases, leaving 11 bases of the junction unmatched. The germline V gene has CDR1 SNHLY and CDR2 FYNNEI. The CDR3 DNA is TGTGCCAGCAATCCCCCGGGACAGCTCATGAACACTGAAGCTTTCTTT. Protein: CASNPPGQLMNTEAFF.

In nucleotides, the CDR3 is TGTGCCTGGAGTGTAGGTGGGCGGTTGGGCAATCAGCCCCAGCATTTT. It yields the protein CAWSVGGRLGNQPQHF. V usage is TRBV30 and J usage is TRBJ1-5; D not certain. The V and J ends lost 0 bases and 2 bases respectively, with 14 bases between them. CDR1 and CDR2 from the germline V gene are GTSNPN and SVGIG (reference sequence). This CDR3 region has 16 residues.

This clonotype was counted at least ten times. The V call is TRBV15, the J call TRBJ2-5; 9 bases line up with TRBD2. The CDR3 length is 16 residues. The junction had 5 bases not matched to a gene; V was cut back by 0 bases and J by 3 bases. CDR1 and CDR2 from the germline V gene are LNHNV and YYDKDF (reference sequence). CDR3 sequence reads: CATSRERLAGKETQYF. For the CDR3, the DNA is TGTGCCACCAGCAGAGAACGGCTAGCGGGAAAAGAGACCCAGTACTTC. The complete variable domain, with remaining parts taken from reference TRBV15 and TRBJ2-5, reads DAMVIQNPRYQVTQFGKPVTLSCSQTLNHNVMYWYQQKSSQAPKLLFHYYDKDFNNEADTPDNFQSRRPNTSFCFLDIRSPGLGDTAMYLCATSRERLAGKETQYFGPGTRLLVL.

This clonotype was observed a handful of times. The J gene is TRBJ2-5, the V gene TRBV5-1, with 13 positions matching TRBD2. Germline V gives CDR1 SGHRS, CDR2 YFSETQ. The CDR3 is made up of 19 amino acids. After removal of 2 bases from V and 1 base from J, the junction contained 11 bases not matched to a gene. This CDR3 is CASSFRPLAGGHLQETQYF. The CDR3 region has the DNA TGCGCCAGCAGCTTTAGGCCACTAGCGGGGGGGCACCTCCAAGAGACCCAGTACTTC.

At least ten counts were recorded for this clonotype. V gene TRBV28 combines with J gene TRBJ1-2; D perhaps matches TRBD1 (6 bases). The germline CDR1 and CDR2 sequences are MDHEN and SYDVKM. V was clipped by 4 bases and J by 4 bases, with 10 bases between them. The CDR3 covers 13 residues. CDR3 sequence: CASSSTGFYGYTF. The CDR3 DNA follows: TGTGCCAGCAGTTCGACAGGCTTCTATGGCTACACCTTC.

This clonotype was counted many times. The rearrangement joins TRBV7-8 to TRBJ1-2; D possibly corresponds to TRBD1 (5 bases). Trimming shortened V by 1 base and J by 4 bases, and 16 bases separated the two germline ends. This CDR3 spans 16 amino acids. Germline CDR1 is SGHVS and CDR2 is FQNEAQ. CDR3 residues: CASSLVRGRSFYGYTF. CDR3 sequence (DNA): TGTGCCAGCAGCTTAGTTCGGGGCAGGTCGTTCTATGGCTACACCTTC.

This clonotype came up a few times. J is TRBJ2-7 and V is TRBV7-9; D is possibly TRBD1 (9 bases). Germline CDR1 and CDR2: SEHNR and FQNEAQ (reference sequence). The CDR3 covers 19 residues. Trimming stripped 7 bases from V and 1 base from J, with 29 bases between. CDR3 loop: CASNLPGGLGQGISYEQYF. The CDR3 nucleotides read TGTGCCAGCAACCTCCCGGGGGGGTTGGGACAGGGTATTTCCTACGAGCAGTACTTC. Variable domain in full (rest from reference TRBV7-9 and TRBJ2-7): DTGVSQNPRHKITKRGQNVTFRCDPISEHNRLYWYRQTLGQGPEFLTYFQNEAQLEKSRLLSDRFSAERPKGSFSTLEIQRTEQGDSAMYLCASNLPGGLGQGISYEQYFGPGTRLTVT.

The rearrangement joins TRBV28 to TRBJ2-1; 9 bases are shared with TRBD2. This CDR3 region has 14 residues. The germline CDR1 and CDR2 sequences are MDHEN and SYDVKM. The V segment lost 4 bases and the J segment 7 bases; nucleotides outside the gene matches: 5. CDR3 sequence (DNA): TGTGCCAGCAGTTCTAGCGGGGCCGGGAATGAGCAGTTCTTC. Its protein is CASSSSGAGNEQFF.

This clonotype has at least ten counts. The chain employs TRBV12-3 or TRBV12-4 and TRBJ1-5, with 8 bases aligning to TRBD1. CDR3 length: 17 residues. Unmatched junction bases numbered 8, after V lost 2 bases and J lost 2 bases. The CDR3 DNA reads TGTGCCAGCAGTTTATCCCCAGGGGGCATTGGCAATCAGCCCCAGCATTTT. Its translation: CASSLSPGGIGNQPQHF.

This clonotype was observed many times. The rearrangement links TRBV7-2 to TRBJ1-5, with unresolved D. CDR1 and CDR2 (germline): SGHTA, FQGNSA. Trimming shortened V by 3 bases and J by 5 bases, and 14 bases separated the two germline ends. The CDR3 is made up of 15 amino acids. In DNA, the CDR3 is TGTGCCAGCAGCTTCATCGCTGGGGTGTATCAGCCCCAGCATTTT. This sequence encodes CASSFIAGVYQPQHF.

This clonotype was counted many times. The rearrangement uses TRBV3-1 and TRBJ1-5; 7 bases align to TRBD1. Germline-derived CDR1 and CDR2 are LGHDT and YNNKEL (reference sequence). V shed 1 base and J 1 base; nucleotides not matched to a gene: 1. The CDR3 totals 15 residues. The CDR3 DNA reads as TGTGCCAGCAGCCAAGCGGGACAGAGCAATCAGCCCCAGCATTTT. The encoded protein is CASSQAGQSNQPQHF.

The chain couples TRBV3-1 to TRBJ1-6, with D possibly being TRBD1 (6 bases). The CDR3 contains 13 residues. CDR1 LGHDT and CDR2 YNNKEL come from the germline V gene (reference sequence). Trimming left V 2 bases short and J 19 bases short, with 18 bases between. CDR3 coding DNA: TGTGCCAGCAGCCAAAGCCCCGCAGGGGAGATTCACTTT. This gives the protein CASSQSPAGEIHF. Filled out from reference TRBV3-1 and TRBJ1-6, the complete variable domain reads DTAVSQTPKYLVTQMGNDKSIKCEQNLGHDTMYWYKQDSKKFLKIMFSYNNKELIINETVPNRFSPKSPDKAHLNLHINSLELGDSAVYFCASSQSPAGEIHFGNGTRLTVT.

This clonotype was found many times. The chain is built from TRBV19 and TRBJ1-2; 10 nucleotides align to TRBD1. The CDR3 loop spans 16 amino acids. Unmatched junction bases numbered 6, after V lost 3 bases and J lost 2 bases. Germline V gives CDR1 LNHDA, CDR2 SQIVND (reference sequence). The CDR3 DNA is TGTGCCAGTAGTATCTCTCCGGGACAGGGGAACTATGGCTACACCTTC. Translated, it gives CASSISPGQGNYGYTF.

The rearrangement uses TRBV11-2 and TRBJ1-2; D remains ambiguous. The V gene lost 1 base and the J gene lost 8 bases, with 14 bases spanning the gap. This CDR3 has 14 amino acids. Per germline, CDR1 SGHAT and CDR2 FQNNGV. CDR3 coding DNA: TGTGCCAGCAGCTTAGCCTGGCCCCCCGAAGGCTACACCTTC. Translation gives CASSLAWPPEGYTF.

This clonotype has at least ten counts. This chain links TRBV10-2 with TRBJ1-2, with a possible D match to TRBD1 (6 bases). The ends were cut back, 5 bases at V and 4 bases at J, with 11 bases in the middle. CDR3 length: 13 amino acids. Germline-derived CDR1 and CDR2 are WSHSY and SAAADI. The CDR3 nucleotides read TGCGCCAGCAGTCACACAGGGTTCTATGGCTACACCTTC. Translating it yields CASSHTGFYGYTF.

On this clonotype: At one of its ends the junction is not consistent with the germline gene, which may arise from a read error. The CDR3 spells CARSLKGHPNEKLFF. The CDR3 region has the DNA TGTGCCAGAAGTTTAAAGGGACACCCTAATGAAAAACTGTTTTTT. This chain uses TRBV12-3 or TRBV12-4 with TRBJ1-4, with a tentative D call TRBD1 (6 bases). The CDR3 is made up of 15 amino acids.

This clonotype has a count of ten or more. V usage is TRBV14 and J usage is TRBJ2-5, with D possibly being TRBD2 (6 bases). The CDR3 covers 15 residues. Germline V lookup: CDR1 SGHDN, CDR2 FVKESK. With 4 bases removed from V and 2 bases from J, the gap between germline ends came to 14 bases. The CDR3 is CASSPRLGSQETQYF. CDR3 nucleotides: TGTGCCAGCAGCCCCCGACTAGGTTCTCAAGAGACCCAGTACTTC.

This clonotype was counted at least ten times. The genes are TRBV12-3 or TRBV12-4 and TRBJ1-4; D gene ambiguous. This CDR3 contains 14 residues. The V end lost 7 bases, the J end lost 8 bases, and 17 bases lay between the germline ends. This CDR3 is CASTLGRGGEKLFF. CDR3 DNA: TGTGCCAGCACACTTGGGCGGGGAGGGGAAAAACTGTTTTTT.

This chain connects TRBV11-3 to TRBJ1-2; D is unresolved. V lost 5 bases to trimming and J lost 1 base, with 17 bases between them. The CDR3 length is 16 residues. Germline CDR1 SGHNT, CDR2 YENEEA. The CDR3 reads CASSHVLRSSNYGYTF. The CDR3 coding sequence is TGTGCCAGCAGCCATGTCCTCAGGTCGAGTAACTATGGCTACACCTTC.

This chain joins TRBV20-1 and TRBJ1-5; 7 bases match TRBD1. V gave up 0 bases and J gave up 6 bases; unmatched junction bases: 5. Germline CDR1 reads DFQATT; CDR2 reads SNEGSKA (reference sequence). The length of the CDR3 is 14 residues. The CDR3 region has the DNA TGCAGTGCTAGAGAAGGGGCAGGGGGTCAGCCCCAGCATTTT. Amino acids: CSAREGAGGQPQHF.

This clonotype has at least ten counts. The V call is TRBV3-1, the J call TRBJ2-5; 7 bases map to TRBD2. Per the germline V gene, CDR1 is LGHDT and CDR2 is YNNKEL (reference sequence). With 0 bases clipped from V and 10 bases from J, the junction kept 11 bases outside the gene matches. CDR3 size: 15 residues. CDR3 sequence reads: CASSQEGVVGGSQYF. The CDR3 bases are TGTGCCAGCAGCCAAGAAGGGGTGGTCGGGGGGAGCCAGTACTTC.

In this sample, this clonotype turned up many times. The gene calls are TRBV28 and TRBJ2-7; D call uncertain. Trimming took off 4 bases at V and 0 bases at J, with 13 bases between the two ends. CDR3 length: 15 residues. Germline values: CDR1 MDHEN, CDR2 SYDVKM. CDR3 bases: TGTGCCAGCAGTTACTGGGGATCAGGCTCCTACGAGCAGTACTTC. Amino acid sequence: CASSYWGSGSYEQYF.

This clonotype was observed at least ten times. V is TRBV28 and J is TRBJ2-7; D not resolved. This CDR3 has 14 residues. Germline CDR1 is MDHEN and CDR2 is SYDVKM. Trimming removed 2 bases at V and 5 bases at J, with 13 bases between. The CDR3, as DNA: TGTGCCAGCAGTTTAGCCCAATTTCCTAACGAGCAGTACTTC. This codes for CASSLAQFPNEQYF.

This clonotype was seen repeatedly, ten times or more. V usage is TRBV28 and J usage is TRBJ2-7; TRBD2 aligns across 7 bases. The CDR3 is made up of 14 amino acids. V lost 2 bases to trimming and J lost 7 bases; unmatched junction nucleotides: 8. Germline lookup yields CDR1 MDHEN and CDR2 SYDVKM. For the CDR3, the DNA is TGTGCCAGCAGTTTACTGGCGGGAGTTGGTGAGCAGTACTTC. Translation: CASSLLAGVGEQYF.

This chain connects TRBV28 to TRBJ1-3; D may be TRBD1 (5 bases). This CDR3 spans 14 amino acids. V was shortened by 3 bases and J by 4 bases, with 10 bases between the two germline ends. CDR1 and CDR2 (germline): MDHEN, SYDVKM. The CDR3 DNA reads TGTGCCAGCAGTTTCCTTCGGGGCGGAAACACCATATATTTT. Its protein is CASSFLRGGNTIYF.

V and J are TRBV29-1 and TRBJ2-5, with a weak D call TRBD1 (6 bases). The CDR3 length is 14 residues. Deletions cut 4 bases from V and 5 bases from J, with 17 bases between. Germline CDR1 reads SQVTM; CDR2 reads ANQGSEA. CDR3 coding DNA: TGCAGCGTTGGAGGGGGTAGGGGTTGGGAGACCCAGTACTTC. Residues: CSVGGGRGWETQYF.

A note on this clonotype: With a much larger clone just one base away, this may be a read error. The chain links TRBV6-1 to TRBJ1-5; D may be TRBD1 (5 bases). This CDR3 spans 13 amino acids. Between the trimmed V and J ends, which lost 10 bases and 6 bases, there was a span of 16 bases. The germline V gene has CDR1 MNHNS and CDR2 SASEGT. CDR3 coding DNA: TGTGCCACCACCAGGGATAAACTTCAGCCCCAGCATTTT. It encodes CATTRDKLQPQHF.

This clonotype was recorded a few times. V is TRBV5-1 and J is TRBJ2-5; D is possibly TRBD1 (6 bases). Germline loops: CDR1 SGHRS, CDR2 YFSETQ. CDR3 length equals 15 residues. The germline V and J ends were trimmed by 0 bases and 5 bases, with 14 bases remaining between them. The DNA of the CDR3 is TGCGCCAGCAGCTTGGCGACAGGCGCCCCGGAGACCCAGTACTTC. This gives the protein CASSLATGAPETQYF.

In its sample, this clonotype was seen many times. The rearrangement uses TRBV28 and TRBJ1-1, with 7 bases that match TRBD1. Germline V lookup: CDR1 MDHEN, CDR2 SYDVKM. V was clipped by 6 bases and J by 2 bases; unmatched bases: 9. The CDR3 spans 15 residues. The DNA of the CDR3 is TGTGCCAGCAGCTCAGGGGGACAGACCAACACTGAAGCTTTCTTT. It specifies CASSSGGQTNTEAFF.

The chain is built from TRBV5-1 and TRBJ2-7; 8 positions agree with TRBD2. Per the germline V gene, CDR1 is SGHRS and CDR2 is YFSETQ. The CDR3 has 14 residues. V lost 7 bases and J lost 2; bases outside the gene matches: 8. The DNA of the CDR3 is TGCGCCAGCGCGATAGCGGGACTTACCTACGAGCAGTACTTC. It yields the protein CASAIAGLTYEQYF.